One T cell receptor beta chain is described in this entry. Its target is unknown. One end of the junction is discordant with germline, which a read error may explain. The entry originates in a study of Ad26.COV2.S vaccination and SARS-CoV-2 variants. About the research overall: The vaccine Ad26.COV2.S was put into the muscle once, or twice with 56 days between. Overall study findings and caveats: Spike-specific CD8+ and CD4+ T cell responses reportedly showed substantial breadth after vaccination.

CDR1 is SGHRS, CDR2 YFSETQ, per germline. The CDR3 has 14 residues. Treatment in this sample: around 19 received Ad26.COV2.S at low or high dose, single or two shots; roughly five received placebo; per-sample allocation not given. The study sampled participants on day 63 after the first vaccine or placebo injection. SARS-CoV-2 spike from the Wuhan strain was encoded by the vaccine, an Ad26 vector. Clones were read by immunoSEQ multiplex PCR, and TCRdb kept only the in-frame ones, dropping some. The sample lists around 250,000 clones, approximately 88% seen once, with approximately 3% in the top ten. Sample: peripheral blood, taken in a trial of Ad26.COV2.S vaccine versus placebo. The TCR sequence derives from a person between 18 and 59 years old who received the Ad26.COV2.S COVID-19 vaccine or a placebo. The chain uses TRBV5-1 and TRBJ2-1; perhaps D is TRBD1 or TRBD2 (5 bases each). CDR3 nucleotide sequence: TGCGCCAGCAGCTTTGGGGGAGTCTACGATGAGCAGTTCTTC. This encodes CASSFGGVYDEQFF. The full variable domain, its missing parts supplied by reference TRBV5-1 and TRBJ2-1, is KAGVTQTPRYLIKTRGQQVTLSCSPISGHRSVSWYQQTPGQGLQFLFEYFSETQRNKGNFPGRFSGRQFSNSRSEMNVSTLELGDSALYLCASSFGGVYDEQFFGPGTRLTVL.